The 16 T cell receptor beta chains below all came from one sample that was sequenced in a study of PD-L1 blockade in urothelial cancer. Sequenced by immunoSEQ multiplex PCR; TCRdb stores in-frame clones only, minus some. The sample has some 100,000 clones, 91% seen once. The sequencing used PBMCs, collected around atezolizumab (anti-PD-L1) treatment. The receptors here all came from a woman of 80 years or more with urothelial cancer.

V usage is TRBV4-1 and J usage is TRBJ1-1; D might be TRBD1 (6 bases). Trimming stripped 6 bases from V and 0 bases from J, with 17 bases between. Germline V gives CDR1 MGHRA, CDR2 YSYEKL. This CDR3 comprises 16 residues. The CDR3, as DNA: TGCGCCAGCAGTCACCCCCCGGGGGGCTTGAACACTGAAGCTTTCTTT. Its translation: CASSHPPGGLNTEAFF.

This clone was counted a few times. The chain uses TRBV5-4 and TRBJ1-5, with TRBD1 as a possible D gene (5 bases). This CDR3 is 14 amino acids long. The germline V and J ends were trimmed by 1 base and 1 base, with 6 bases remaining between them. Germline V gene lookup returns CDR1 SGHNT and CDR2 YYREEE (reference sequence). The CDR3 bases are TGTGCCAGCAGCTTGTCAGGGAGCAATCAGCCCCAGCATTTT. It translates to CASSLSGSNQPQHF.

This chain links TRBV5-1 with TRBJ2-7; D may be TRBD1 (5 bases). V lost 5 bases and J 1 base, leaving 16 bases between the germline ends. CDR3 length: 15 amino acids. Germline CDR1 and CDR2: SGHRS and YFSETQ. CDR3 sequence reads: CASSVGRTYSYEQYF. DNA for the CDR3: TGCGCCAGCAGTGTAGGACGGACATATTCCTACGAGCAGTACTTC.

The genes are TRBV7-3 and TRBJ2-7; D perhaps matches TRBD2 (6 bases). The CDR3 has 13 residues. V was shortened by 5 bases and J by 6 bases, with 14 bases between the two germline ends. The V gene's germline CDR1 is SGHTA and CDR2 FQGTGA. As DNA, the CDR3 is TGTGCCAGCAGCGGTAGGTTGGGGGGCGAGCAGTACTTC. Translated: CASSGRLGGEQYF.

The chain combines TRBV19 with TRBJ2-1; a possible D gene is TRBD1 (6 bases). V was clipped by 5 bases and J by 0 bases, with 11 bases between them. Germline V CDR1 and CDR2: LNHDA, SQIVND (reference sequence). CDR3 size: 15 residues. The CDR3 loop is CASSVGRGSYNEQFF. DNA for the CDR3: TGTGCCAGTAGTGTAGGCAGGGGCTCCTACAATGAGCAGTTCTTC.

CDR3 residues: CAISDWSSGTHYGYTF. The CDR3, as DNA: TGTGCCATCAGTGATTGGAGCTCCGGGACACACTATGGCTACACCTTC. V is TRBV10-3 and J is TRBJ1-2; TRBD1 might be the D (6 bases). Deletions cut 3 bases from V and 3 bases from J, with 17 bases between. CDR3 length: 16 residues. Germline values: CDR1 ENHRY, CDR2 SYGVKD.

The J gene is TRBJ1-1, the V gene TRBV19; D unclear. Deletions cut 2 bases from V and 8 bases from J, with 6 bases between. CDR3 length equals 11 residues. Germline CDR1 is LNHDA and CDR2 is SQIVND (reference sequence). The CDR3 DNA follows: TGTGCCAGTAGTATAACAACCGAAGCTTTCTTT. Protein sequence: CASSITTEAFF.

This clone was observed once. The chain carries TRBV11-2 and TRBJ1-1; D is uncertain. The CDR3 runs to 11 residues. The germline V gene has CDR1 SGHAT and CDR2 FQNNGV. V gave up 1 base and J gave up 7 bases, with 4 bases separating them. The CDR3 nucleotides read TGTGCCAGCAGCTTAGCGTATGAAGCTTTCTTT. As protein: CASSLAYEAFF.

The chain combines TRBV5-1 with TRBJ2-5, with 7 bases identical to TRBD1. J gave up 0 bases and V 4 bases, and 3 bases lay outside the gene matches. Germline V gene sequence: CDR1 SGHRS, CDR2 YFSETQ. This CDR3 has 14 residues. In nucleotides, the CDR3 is TGCGCCAGCAGCCCGGGACAGCACCAAGAGACCCAGTACTTC. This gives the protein CASSPGQHQETQYF.

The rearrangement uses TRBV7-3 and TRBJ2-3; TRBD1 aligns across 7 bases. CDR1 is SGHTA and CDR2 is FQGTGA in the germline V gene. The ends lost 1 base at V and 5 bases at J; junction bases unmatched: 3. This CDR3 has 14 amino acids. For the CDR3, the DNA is TGTGCCAGCAGCTTAAGTAGGGGGCGAGATACGCAGTATTTT. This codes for CASSLSRGRDTQYF. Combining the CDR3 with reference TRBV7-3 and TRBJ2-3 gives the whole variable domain GAGVSQTPSNKVTEKGKYVELRCDPISGHTALYWYRQSLGQGPEFLIYFQGTGAADDSGLPNDRFFAVRPEGSVSTLKIQRTERGDSAVYLCASSLSRGRDTQYFGPGTRLTVL.

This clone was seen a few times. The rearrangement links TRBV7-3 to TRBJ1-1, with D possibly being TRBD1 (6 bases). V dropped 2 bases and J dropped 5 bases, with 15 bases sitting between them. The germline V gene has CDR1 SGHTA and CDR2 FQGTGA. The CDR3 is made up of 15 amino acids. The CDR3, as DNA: TGTGCCAGCAGCTTAGCCTCAGGGGCCAGTACTGAAGCTTTCTTT. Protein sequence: CASSLASGASTEAFF. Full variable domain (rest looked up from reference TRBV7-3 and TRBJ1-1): GAGVSQTPSNKVTEKGKYVELRCDPISGHTALYWYRQSLGQGPEFLIYFQGTGAADDSGLPNDRFFAVRPEGSVSTLKIQRTERGDSAVYLCASSLASGASTEAFFGQGTRLTVV.

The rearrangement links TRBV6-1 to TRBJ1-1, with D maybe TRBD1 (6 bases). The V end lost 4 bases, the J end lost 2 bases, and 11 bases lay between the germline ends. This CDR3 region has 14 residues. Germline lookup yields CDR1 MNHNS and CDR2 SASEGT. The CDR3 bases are TGTGCCAGCAGTGTGACAGGCTTCAACACTGAAGCTTTCTTT. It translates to CASSVTGFNTEAFF.

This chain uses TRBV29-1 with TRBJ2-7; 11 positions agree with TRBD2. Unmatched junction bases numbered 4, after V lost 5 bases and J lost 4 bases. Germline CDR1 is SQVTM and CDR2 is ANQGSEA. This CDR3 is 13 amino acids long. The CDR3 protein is CSVHLAGGYEQYF. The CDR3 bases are TGCAGCGTTCACCTAGCGGGAGGATACGAGCAGTACTTC.

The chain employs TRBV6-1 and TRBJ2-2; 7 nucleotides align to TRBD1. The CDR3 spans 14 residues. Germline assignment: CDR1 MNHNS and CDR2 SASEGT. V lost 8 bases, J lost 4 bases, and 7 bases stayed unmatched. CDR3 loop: CASLTGTATGELFF. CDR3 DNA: TGTGCCAGCCTCACCGGGACAGCCACCGGGGAGCTGTTTTTT.

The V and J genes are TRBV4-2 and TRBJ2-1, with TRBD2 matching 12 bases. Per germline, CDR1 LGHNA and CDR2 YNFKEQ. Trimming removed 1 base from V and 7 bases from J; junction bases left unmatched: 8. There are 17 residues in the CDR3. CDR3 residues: CASSQGELAGGINEQFF. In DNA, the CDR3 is TGTGCCAGCAGCCAAGGGGAGCTAGCGGGAGGGATTAATGAGCAGTTCTTC.

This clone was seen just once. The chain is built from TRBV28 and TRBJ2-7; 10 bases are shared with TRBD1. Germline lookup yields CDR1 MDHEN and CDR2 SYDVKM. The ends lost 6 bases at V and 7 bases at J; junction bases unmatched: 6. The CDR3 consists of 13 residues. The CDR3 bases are TGTGCCAGCAGGAGACAGGGGGCGCAGGAGCAGTACTTC. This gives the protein CASRRQGAQEQYF.